This T cell receptor (beta chain) was captured by sequencing in a study of T-cell memory formation after mild COVID-19. The CDR3 loop spans 14 amino acids. The V gene lost 4 bases and the J gene lost 1 base, with 10 bases spanning the gap. CDR1 and CDR2 (germline): SEHNR, FQNEAQ (reference sequence). One entry per CDR3 protein results from TCRdb running MiXCR on the 5' RACE reads. The repertoire has about 260,000 distinct CDR3 sequences, 8% to 9% of them found once; the top ten carry around a fifth. This clonotype was counted only a few times. The chain is built from TRBV7-9 and TRBJ1-1; D is ambiguous. This receptor was taken from a man aged 18 to 35 who had mild COVID-19 (a few samples of this study predate the infection). Cell type and time point are not known. What was sequenced was PBMCs or a T cell subset sorted from them (not recorded which). This CDR3 reads CASSSPAGNTEAFF. The CDR3 DNA reads as TGTGCCAGCAGCTCCCCGGCAGGGAACACTGAAGCTTTCTTT.